The present TCR beta chain was sequenced within a study of cytomegalovirus exposure and HLA in healthy donors. The PCR used 60 Vbeta and 13 Jbeta primers. Sequencing used immunoSEQ multiplex PCR; TCRdb keeps in-frame clones, though not all of them. The sample has about 160,000 clones; around 88% are singletons. Germline V gives CDR1 KGHSH, CDR2 LQKENI. This CDR3 spans 13 amino acids. V was clipped by 6 bases and J by 4 bases; unmatched bases: 5. This clone appeared a few times. The specimen was PBMCs. The TCR was taken from a woman in her twenties or thirties in good health and CMV-seronegative. The rearrangement links TRBV18 to TRBJ1-1; 7 bases agree with TRBD1. CDR3 nucleotide sequence: TGTGCCAGCTCTCCGCAGGGGGGCACTGAAGCTTTCTTT. Its protein product is CASSPQGGTEAFF.